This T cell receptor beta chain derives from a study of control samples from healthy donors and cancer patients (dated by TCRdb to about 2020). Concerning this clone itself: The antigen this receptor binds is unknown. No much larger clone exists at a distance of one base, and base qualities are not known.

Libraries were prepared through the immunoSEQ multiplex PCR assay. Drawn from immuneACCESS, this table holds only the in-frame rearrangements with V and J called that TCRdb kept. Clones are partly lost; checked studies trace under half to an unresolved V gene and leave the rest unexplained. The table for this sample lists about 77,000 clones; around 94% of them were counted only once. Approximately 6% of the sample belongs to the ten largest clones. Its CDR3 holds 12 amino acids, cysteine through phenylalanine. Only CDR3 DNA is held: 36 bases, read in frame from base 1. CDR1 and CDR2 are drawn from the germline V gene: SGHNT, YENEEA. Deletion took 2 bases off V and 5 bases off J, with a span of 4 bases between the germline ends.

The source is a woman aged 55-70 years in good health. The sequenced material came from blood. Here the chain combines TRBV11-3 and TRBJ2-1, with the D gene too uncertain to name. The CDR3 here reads CASSLHDNEQFF. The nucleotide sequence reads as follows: TGTGCCAGCAGCTTACACGACAATGAGCAGTTCTTC.